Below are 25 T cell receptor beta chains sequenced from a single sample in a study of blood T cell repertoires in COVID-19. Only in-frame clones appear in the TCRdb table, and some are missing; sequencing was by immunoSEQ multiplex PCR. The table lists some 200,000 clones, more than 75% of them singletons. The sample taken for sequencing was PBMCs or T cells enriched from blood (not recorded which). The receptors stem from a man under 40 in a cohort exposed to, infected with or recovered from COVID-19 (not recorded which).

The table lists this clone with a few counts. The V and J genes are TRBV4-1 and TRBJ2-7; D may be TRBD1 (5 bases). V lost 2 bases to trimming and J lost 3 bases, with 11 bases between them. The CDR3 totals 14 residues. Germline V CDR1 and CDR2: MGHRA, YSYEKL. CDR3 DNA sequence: TGCGCCAGCAGCCAAAGGCTAGGGGACTACGAGCAGTACTTC. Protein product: CASSQRLGDYEQYF.

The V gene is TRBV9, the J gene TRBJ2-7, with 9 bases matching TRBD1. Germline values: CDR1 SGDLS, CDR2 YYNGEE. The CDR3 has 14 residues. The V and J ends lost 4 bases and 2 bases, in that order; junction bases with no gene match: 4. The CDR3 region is CASSPGTGTYEQYF. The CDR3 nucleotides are TGTGCCAGCAGCCCGGGGACAGGGACCTACGAGCAGTACTTC.

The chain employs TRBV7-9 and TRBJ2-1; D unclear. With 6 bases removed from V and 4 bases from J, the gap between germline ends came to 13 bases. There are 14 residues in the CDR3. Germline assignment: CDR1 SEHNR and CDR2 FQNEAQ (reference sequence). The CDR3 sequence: CASRASGTYNEQFF. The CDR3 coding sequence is TGTGCCAGCAGAGCGTCGGGTACTTACAATGAGCAGTTCTTC.

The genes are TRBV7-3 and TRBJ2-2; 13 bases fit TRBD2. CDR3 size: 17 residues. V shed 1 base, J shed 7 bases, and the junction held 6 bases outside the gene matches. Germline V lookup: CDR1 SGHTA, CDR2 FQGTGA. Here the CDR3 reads CASSLKGLAGTNGELFF. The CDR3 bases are TGTGCCAGCAGCTTAAAGGGACTAGCGGGGACGAACGGGGAGCTGTTTTTT.

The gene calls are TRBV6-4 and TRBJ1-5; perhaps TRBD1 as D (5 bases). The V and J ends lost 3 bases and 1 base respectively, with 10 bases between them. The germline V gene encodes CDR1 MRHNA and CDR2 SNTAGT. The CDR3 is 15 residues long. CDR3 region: CASSDSGGSNQPQHF. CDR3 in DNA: TGTGCCAGCAGTGATTCGGGGGGAAGCAATCAGCCCCAGCATTTT.

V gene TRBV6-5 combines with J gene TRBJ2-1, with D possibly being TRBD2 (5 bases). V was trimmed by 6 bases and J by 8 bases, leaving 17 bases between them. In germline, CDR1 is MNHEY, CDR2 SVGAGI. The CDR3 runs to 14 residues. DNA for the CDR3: TGTGCCAGCAGGGAGGCGGTGAGTCTCTATGAGCAGTTCTTC. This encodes CASREAVSLYEQFF.

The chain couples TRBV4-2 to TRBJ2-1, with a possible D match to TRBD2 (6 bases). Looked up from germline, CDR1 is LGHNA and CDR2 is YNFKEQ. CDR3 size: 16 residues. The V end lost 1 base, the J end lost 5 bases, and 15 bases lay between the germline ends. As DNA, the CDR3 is TGTGCCAGCAGCCAAGCCTGGAATAGCGGTAACAATGAGCAGTTCTTC. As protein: CASSQAWNSGNNEQFF.

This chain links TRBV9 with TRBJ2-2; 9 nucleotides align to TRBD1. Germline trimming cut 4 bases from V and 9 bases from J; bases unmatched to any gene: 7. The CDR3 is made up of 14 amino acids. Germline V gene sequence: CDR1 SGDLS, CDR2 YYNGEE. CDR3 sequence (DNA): TGTGCCAGCAGCATTTCGACAGGGGGGCGGGAGCTGTTTTTT. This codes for CASSISTGGRELFF.

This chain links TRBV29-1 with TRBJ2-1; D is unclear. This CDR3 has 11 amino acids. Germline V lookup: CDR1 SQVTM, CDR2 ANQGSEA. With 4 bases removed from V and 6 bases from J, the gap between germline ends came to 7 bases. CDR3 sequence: CSVVYFNEQFF. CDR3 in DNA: TGCAGCGTTGTCTATTTCAATGAGCAGTTCTTC.

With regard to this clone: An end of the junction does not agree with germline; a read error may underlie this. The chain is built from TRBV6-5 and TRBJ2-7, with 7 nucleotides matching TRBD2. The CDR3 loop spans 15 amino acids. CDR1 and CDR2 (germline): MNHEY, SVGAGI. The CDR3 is CASRGGTGGSHEQYF. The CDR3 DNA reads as TGTGCCAGCAGGGGGGGTACGGGAGGCTCCCACGAGCAGTACTTC.

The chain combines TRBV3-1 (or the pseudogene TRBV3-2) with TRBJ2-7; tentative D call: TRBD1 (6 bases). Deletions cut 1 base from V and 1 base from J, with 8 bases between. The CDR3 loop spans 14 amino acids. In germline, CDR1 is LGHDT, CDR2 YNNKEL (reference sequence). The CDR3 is CASSQGGQSYEQYF. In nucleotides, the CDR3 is TGTGCCAGCAGCCAAGGAGGACAGTCCTACGAGCAGTACTTC.

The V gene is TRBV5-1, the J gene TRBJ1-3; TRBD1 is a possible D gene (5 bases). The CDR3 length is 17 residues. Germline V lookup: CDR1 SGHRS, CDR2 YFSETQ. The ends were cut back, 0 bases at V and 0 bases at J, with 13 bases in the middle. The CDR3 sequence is CASSLGPGSTSGNTIYF. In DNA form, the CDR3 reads TGCGCCAGCAGCTTGGGTCCAGGGTCTACCTCTGGAAACACCATATATTTT.

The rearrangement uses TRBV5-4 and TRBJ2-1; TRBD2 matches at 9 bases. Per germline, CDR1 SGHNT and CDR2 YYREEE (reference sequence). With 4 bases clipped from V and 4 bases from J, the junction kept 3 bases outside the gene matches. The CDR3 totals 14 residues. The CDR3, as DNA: TGTGCCAGCAGCCAGGGACTAGCTTACAATGAGCAGTTCTTC. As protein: CASSQGLAYNEQFF.

CDR3 bases: TGTGCCAGCAGTTACATCCGGGACAGGGGGCGTGAGCAGTACTTC. Encoded protein: CASSYIRDRGREQYF. The chain has TRBV5-6 and TRBJ2-7, with 12 nucleotides matching TRBD1. J gave up 7 bases and V 5 bases, and 10 bases lay outside the gene matches. The germline V gene encodes CDR1 SGHDT and CDR2 YYEEEE. This CDR3 is built from 15 residues. The full variable domain, in which reference TRBV5-6 and TRBJ2-7 provide the parts outside the CDR3, is DAGVTQSPTHLIKTRGQQVTLRCSPKSGHDTVSWYQQALGQGPQFIFQYYEEEERQRGNFPDRFSGHQFPNYSSELNVNALLLGDSALYLCASSYIRDRGREQYFGPGTRLTVT.

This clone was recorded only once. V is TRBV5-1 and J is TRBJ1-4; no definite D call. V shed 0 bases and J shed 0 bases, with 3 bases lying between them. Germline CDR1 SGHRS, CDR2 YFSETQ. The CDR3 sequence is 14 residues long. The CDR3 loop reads CASSLAATNEKLFF. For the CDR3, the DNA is TGCGCCAGCAGCTTGGCAGCAACTAATGAAAAACTGTTTTTT.

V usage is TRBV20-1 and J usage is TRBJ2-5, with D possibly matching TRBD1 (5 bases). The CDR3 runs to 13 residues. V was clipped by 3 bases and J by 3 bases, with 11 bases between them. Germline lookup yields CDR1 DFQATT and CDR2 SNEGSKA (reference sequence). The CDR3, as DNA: TGCAGTGCTAGTTTCCTGACAGAAGAGACCCAGTACTTC. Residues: CSASFLTEETQYF.

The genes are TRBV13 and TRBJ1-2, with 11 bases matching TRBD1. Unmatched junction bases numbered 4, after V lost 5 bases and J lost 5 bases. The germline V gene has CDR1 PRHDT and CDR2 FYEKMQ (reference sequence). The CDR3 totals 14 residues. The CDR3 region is CASSLGTGGYGYTF. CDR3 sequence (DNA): TGTGCCAGCAGCCTTGGGACAGGGGGTTATGGCTACACCTTC.

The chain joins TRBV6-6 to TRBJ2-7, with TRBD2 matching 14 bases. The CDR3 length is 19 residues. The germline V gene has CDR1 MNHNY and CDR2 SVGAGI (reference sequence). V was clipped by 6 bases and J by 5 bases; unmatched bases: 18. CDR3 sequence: CASSYNPGTSGSVTHEQYF. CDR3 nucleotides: TGTGCCAGCAGCTATAACCCCGGGACTAGCGGGAGTGTTACCCACGAGCAGTACTTC.

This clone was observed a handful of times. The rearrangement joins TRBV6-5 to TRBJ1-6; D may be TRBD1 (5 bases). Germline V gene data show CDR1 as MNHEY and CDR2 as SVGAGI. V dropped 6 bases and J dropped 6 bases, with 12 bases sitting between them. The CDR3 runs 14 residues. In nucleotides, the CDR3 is TGTGCCAGCAGGGAGACAGTAACTAATTCACCCCTCCACTTT. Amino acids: CASRETVTNSPLHF.

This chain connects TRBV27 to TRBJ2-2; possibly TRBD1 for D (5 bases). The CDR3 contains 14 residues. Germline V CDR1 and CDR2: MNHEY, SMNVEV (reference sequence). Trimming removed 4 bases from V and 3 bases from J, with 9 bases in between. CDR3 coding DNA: TGTGCCAGCAGTTCTTCAGGGTACACCGGGGAGCTGTTTTTT. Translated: CASSSSGYTGELFF.

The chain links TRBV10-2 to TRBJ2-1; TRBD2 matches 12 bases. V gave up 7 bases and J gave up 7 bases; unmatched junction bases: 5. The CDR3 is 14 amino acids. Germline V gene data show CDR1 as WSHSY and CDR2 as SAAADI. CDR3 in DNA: TGCGCCAGCAAAGGACTAGCGGGATTTAATGAGCAGTTCTTC. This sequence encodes CASKGLAGFNEQFF.

The DNA of the CDR3 is TGTGCCAGCAGCTTTGGGACTAGCGGGAGTATGTATACGCAGTATTTT. Its translation is CASSFGTSGSMYTQYF. The chain is built from TRBV11-3 and TRBJ2-3; TRBD2 matches at 14 bases. This CDR3 has 16 residues. After removal of 3 bases from V and 7 bases from J, the junction contained 6 bases not matched to a gene. CDR1 is SGHNT, CDR2 YENEEA, per germline.

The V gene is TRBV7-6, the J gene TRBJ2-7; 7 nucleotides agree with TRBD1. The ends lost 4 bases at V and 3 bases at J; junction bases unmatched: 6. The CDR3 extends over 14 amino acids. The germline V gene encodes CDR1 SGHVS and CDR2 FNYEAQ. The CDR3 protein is CASSYQTGIYEQYF. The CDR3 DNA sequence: TGTGCCAGCAGCTACCAGACAGGGATCTACGAGCAGTACTTC.

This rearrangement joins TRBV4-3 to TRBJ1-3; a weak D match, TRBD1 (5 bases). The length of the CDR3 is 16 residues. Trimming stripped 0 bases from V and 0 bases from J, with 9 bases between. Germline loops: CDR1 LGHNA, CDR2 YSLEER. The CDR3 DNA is TGCGCCAGCAGCCAAGAACACAGGCGCTCTGGAAACACCATATATTTT. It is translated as CASSQEHRRSGNTIYF.

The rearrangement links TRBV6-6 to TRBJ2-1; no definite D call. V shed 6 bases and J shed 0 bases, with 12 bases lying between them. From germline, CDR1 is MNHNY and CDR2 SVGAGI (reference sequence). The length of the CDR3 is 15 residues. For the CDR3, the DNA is TGTGCCAGCAGAGCTAGAATGAGCTCCTACAATGAGCAGTTCTTC. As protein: CASRARMSSYNEQFF.